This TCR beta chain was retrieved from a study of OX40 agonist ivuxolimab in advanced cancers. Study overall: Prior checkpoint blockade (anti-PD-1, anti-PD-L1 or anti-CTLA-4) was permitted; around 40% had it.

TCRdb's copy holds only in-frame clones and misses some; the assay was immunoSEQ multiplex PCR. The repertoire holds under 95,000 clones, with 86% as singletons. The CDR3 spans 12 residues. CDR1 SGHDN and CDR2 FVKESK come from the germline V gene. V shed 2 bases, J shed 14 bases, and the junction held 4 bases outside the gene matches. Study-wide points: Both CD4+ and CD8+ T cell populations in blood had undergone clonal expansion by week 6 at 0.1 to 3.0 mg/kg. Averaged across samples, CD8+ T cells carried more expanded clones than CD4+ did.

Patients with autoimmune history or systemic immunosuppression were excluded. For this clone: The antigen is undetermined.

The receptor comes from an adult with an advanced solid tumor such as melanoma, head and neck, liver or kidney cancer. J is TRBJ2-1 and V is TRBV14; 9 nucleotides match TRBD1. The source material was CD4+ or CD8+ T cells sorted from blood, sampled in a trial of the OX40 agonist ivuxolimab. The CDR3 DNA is TGTGCCAGCAGCCAAACCCGACAGGGGGAGTTCTTC. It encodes CASSQTRQGEFF.